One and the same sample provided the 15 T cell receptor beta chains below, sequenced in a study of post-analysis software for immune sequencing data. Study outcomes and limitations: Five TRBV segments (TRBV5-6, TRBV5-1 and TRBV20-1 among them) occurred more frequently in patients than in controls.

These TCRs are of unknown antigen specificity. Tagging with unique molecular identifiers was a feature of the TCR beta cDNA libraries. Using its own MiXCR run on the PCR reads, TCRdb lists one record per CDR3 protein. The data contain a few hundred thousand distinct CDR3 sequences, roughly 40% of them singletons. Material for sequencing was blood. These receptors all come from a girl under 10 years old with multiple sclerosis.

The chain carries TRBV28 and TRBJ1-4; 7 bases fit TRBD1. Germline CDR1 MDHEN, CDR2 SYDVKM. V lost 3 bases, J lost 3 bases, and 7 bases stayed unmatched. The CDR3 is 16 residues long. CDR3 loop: CASSLGQRGANEKLFF. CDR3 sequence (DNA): TGTGCCAGCAGTTTGGGACAGCGAGGAGCTAATGAAAAACTGTTTTTT.

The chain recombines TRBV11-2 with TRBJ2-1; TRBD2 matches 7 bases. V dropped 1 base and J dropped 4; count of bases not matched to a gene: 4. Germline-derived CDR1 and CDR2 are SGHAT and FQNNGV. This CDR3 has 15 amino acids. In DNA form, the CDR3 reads TGTGCCAGCAGCTTAGTCGGGGGGTATTACAATGAGCAGTTCTTC. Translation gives CASSLVGGYYNEQFF.

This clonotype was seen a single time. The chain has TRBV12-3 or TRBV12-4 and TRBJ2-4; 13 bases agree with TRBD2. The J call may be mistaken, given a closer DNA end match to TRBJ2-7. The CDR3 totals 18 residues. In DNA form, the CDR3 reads TGTGCCAGCAGTCTCCGACTAGCGGGAGGAAAACCCCCCTACGAGCAGTACTTC. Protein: CASSLRLAGGKPPYEQYF.

The CDR3 loop reads CASSFGQDTEAFF. DNA for the CDR3: TGCGCCAGCAGCTTCGGACAGGACACTGAAGCTTTCTTT. The chain couples TRBV5-1 to TRBJ1-1, with TRBD1 matching over 7 bases. Germline CDR1 reads SGHRS; CDR2 reads YFSETQ. The junction had 1 base not matched to a gene; V was cut back by 2 bases and J by 3 bases. The length of the CDR3 is 13 residues.

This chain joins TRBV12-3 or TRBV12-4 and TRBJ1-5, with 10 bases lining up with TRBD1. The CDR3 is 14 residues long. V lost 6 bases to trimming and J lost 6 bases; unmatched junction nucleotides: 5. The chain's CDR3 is CASSRGTGVQPQHF. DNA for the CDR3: TGTGCCAGCAGCCGCGGGACAGGGGTTCAGCCCCAGCATTTT.

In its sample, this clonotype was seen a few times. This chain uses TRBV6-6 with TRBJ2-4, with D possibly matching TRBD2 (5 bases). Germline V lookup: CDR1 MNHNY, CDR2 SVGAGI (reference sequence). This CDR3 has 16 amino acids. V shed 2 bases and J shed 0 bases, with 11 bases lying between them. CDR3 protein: CASSYADGLAKNIQYF. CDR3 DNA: TGTGCCAGCAGTTACGCAGACGGACTAGCCAAAAACATTCAGTACTTC.

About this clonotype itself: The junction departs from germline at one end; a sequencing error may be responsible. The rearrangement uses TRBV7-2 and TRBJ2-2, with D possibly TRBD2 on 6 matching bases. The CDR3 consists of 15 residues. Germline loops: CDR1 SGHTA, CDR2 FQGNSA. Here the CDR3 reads CASSAQIINTGGLFF. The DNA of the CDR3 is TGTGCCAGCAGCGCACAGATCATTAACACCGGGGGGCTGTTTTTT.

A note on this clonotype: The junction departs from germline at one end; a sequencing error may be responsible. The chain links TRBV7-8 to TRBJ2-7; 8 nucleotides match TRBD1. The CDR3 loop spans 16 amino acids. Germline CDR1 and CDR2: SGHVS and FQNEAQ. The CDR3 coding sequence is TGTGCCAGCAGCCTCAGAAAGGGACAGGCTACCTACGGGCAGTACTTC. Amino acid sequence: CASSLRKGQATYGQYF.

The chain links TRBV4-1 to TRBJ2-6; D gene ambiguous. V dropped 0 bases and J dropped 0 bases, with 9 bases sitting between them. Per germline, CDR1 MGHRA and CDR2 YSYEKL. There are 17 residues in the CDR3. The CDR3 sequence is CASSQDLPSSGANVLTF. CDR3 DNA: TGCGCCAGCAGCCAAGATCTTCCTAGCTCTGGGGCCAACGTCCTGACTTTC.

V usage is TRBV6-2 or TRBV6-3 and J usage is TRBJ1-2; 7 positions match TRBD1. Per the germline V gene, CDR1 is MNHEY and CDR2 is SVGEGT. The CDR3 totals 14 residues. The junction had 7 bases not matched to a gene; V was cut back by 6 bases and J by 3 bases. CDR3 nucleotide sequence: TGTGCCAGCAGATCTTCCGGGACAGACTATGGCTACACCTTC. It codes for CASRSSGTDYGYTF.

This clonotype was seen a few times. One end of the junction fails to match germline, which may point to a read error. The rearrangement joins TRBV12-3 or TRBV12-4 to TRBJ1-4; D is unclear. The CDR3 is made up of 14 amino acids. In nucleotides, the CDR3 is TGTGCCAGCAGATTAGAGAGGCTTCGGGAAAAACTGTTTTTT. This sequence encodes CASRLERLREKLFF.

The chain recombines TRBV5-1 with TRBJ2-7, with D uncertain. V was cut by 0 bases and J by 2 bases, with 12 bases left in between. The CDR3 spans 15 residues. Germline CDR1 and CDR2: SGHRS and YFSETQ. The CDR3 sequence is CASSLESGKTYEQYF. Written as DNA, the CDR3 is TGCGCCAGCAGCTTGGAGTCGGGCAAGACCTACGAGCAGTACTTC.

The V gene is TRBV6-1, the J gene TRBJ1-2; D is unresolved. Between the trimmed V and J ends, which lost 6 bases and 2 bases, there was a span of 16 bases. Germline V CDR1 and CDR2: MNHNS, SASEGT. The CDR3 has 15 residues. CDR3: CASRSEGYKNYGYTF. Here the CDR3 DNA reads TGTGCCAGCAGGAGTGAGGGCTATAAAAACTATGGCTACACCTTC.

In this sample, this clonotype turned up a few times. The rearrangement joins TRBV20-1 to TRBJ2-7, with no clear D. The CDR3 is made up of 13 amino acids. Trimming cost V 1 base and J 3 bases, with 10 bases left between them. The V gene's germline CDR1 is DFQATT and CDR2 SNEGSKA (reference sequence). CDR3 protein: CSARAGLLYEQYF. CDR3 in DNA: TGCAGTGCTAGAGCAGGTCTCCTCTACGAGCAGTACTTC.

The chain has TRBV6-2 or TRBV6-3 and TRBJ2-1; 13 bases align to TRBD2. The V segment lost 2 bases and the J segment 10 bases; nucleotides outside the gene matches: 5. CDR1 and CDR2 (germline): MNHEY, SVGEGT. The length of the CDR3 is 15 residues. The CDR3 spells CASSYRLAGGREQFF. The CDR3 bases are TGTGCCAGCAGTTACCGACTAGCGGGAGGCCGAGAGCAGTTCTTC.